This T cell receptor beta chain was retrieved from a study of human T cells and chemical hapten exposure. The sample holds many counts of this clonotype. Regarding time point: patch test 2, 6 weeks after DPC sensitization. The treatment denotes: therapeutic diphenylcyclopropenone sensitization with weekly scalp DPC. TCRdb processed the RACE reads anew with MiXCR; each CDR3 protein has one entry. This sample has 330,000 or so distinct CDR3 sequences, with 6% to 7% found just once. V was clipped by 5 bases and J by 1 base, with 14 bases between them. Germline lookup yields CDR1 SGHAT and CDR2 FQNNGV. The length of the CDR3 is 15 residues.

The source is a woman under 30 with alopecia areata. Some clones in this sample may be carry-over from other donors' samples. Sequences were derived from whole blood, sampled in connection with sensitization to the hapten diphenylcyclopropenone (DPC). The chain recombines TRBV11-2 with TRBJ2-5; D might be TRBD2 (7 bases). The CDR3 protein is CASSPAGHLQETQYF. The CDR3 region has the DNA TGTGCCAGCAGCCCAGCGGGACACCTCCAAGAGACCCAGTACTTC.